These 32 T cell receptor beta chains were all obtained from the same sample, sequenced in a study of cytomegalovirus exposure and HLA in healthy donors. The study ran its PCR with 60 Vbeta and 13 Jbeta primers. Sequencing was performed with immunoSEQ multiplex PCR; in TCRdb, only in-frame clones are kept and a portion is missing. The listing contains about 110,000 clones. Sequencing input: PBMCs. All receptors derive from a man aged 35 to 55 in good health and CMV-seropositive.

The V gene is TRBV7-2, the J gene TRBJ2-2, with D possibly TRBD1 on 5 matching bases. Trimming stripped 4 bases from V and 2 bases from J, with 14 bases between. In germline, CDR1 is SGHTA, CDR2 FQGNSA. This CDR3 is 16 amino acids long. The CDR3 region has the DNA TGTGCCAGCAGCTACCGAGGACAACCAAACACCGGGGAGCTGTTTTTT. This codes for CASSYRGQPNTGELFF.

The rearrangement links TRBV19 to TRBJ2-7; 8 bases line up with TRBD2. Germline trimming cut 6 bases from V and 2 bases from J; bases unmatched to any gene: 6. The CDR3 runs 14 residues. Germline V gene data show CDR1 as LNHDA and CDR2 as SQIVND (reference sequence). The CDR3 DNA reads TGTGCCAGTAGCCCAAGACTAGCGACCTACGAGCAGTACTTC. Protein product: CASSPRLATYEQYF.

The chain has TRBV18 and TRBJ1-3, with 9 positions matching TRBD1. The CDR3 runs to 15 residues. V was pared by 2 bases and J by 6 bases, with 5 bases of the junction left unmatched. Germline CDR1 and CDR2: KGHSH and LQKENI. CDR3 nucleotide sequence: TGTGCCAGCTCACCATCACGGACAGGGGAAAACACCATATATTTT. Protein: CASSPSRTGENTIYF.

As DNA, the CDR3 is TGTGCCAGCAGGGGGACAGGGGCGAACTATGGCTACACCTTC. Its translation: CASRGTGANYGYTF. This chain joins TRBV27 and TRBJ1-2, with 10 bases fitting TRBD1. The CDR3 runs 14 residues. The germline CDR1 and CDR2 sequences are MNHEY and SMNVEV (reference sequence). V lost 6 bases and J lost 2; bases outside the gene matches: 3.

The chain joins TRBV19 to TRBJ1-5, with TRBD1 identical over 7 bases. V shed 4 bases and J 7 bases; nucleotides not matched to a gene: 7. The CDR3 covers 14 residues. CDR1 LNHDA and CDR2 SQIVND come from the germline V gene (reference sequence). DNA of the CDR3: TGTGCCAGTAGTACCTCAGGGGGTAAACAGCCCCAGCATTTT. This encodes CASSTSGGKQPQHF.

The genes are TRBV18 and TRBJ1-1; D unresolved. This CDR3 contains 15 residues. CDR1 and CDR2 (germline): KGHSH, LQKENI. Trimming cost V 3 bases and J 0 bases, with 11 bases left between them. The CDR3 DNA reads TGTGCCAGCTCACCCGAGTATAGCCTGAACACTGAAGCTTTCTTT. Protein sequence: CASSPEYSLNTEAFF.

The J gene is TRBJ2-2, the V gene TRBV4-2; TRBD2 agrees at 7 bases. This CDR3 is built from 17 residues. Germline CDR1 is LGHNA and CDR2 is YNFKEQ. Trimming took 0 bases from V and 9 from J; bases not matched to a gene: 13. CDR3 loop: CASSQDWSGGDGRELFF. The CDR3 DNA reads TGTGCCAGCAGCCAAGATTGGTCGGGGGGTGATGGCCGGGAGCTGTTTTTT.

This chain joins TRBV27 and TRBJ2-7; 10 positions agree with TRBD2. This CDR3 spans 15 amino acids. In germline, CDR1 is MNHEY, CDR2 SMNVEV (reference sequence). Trimming at V came to 6 bases and at J to 4 bases, leaving 9 bases not matched to a gene. The CDR3 DNA sequence: TGTGCCAGCAGAGCCCCTAGCGGGAGAAGGTACGAGCAGTACTTC. Translated: CASRAPSGRRYEQYF.

J is TRBJ1-5 and V is TRBV28; tentative D call: TRBD1 (5 bases). Deletions cut 3 bases from V and 5 bases from J, with 11 bases between. From germline, CDR1 is MDHEN and CDR2 SYDVKM. The CDR3 length is 14 residues. The CDR3 DNA reads TGTGCCAGCAGTTTGGGGCAGATCCATCAGCCCCAGCATTTT. This gives the protein CASSLGQIHQPQHF. The full variable domain, in which reference TRBV28 and TRBJ1-5 provide the parts outside the CDR3, is DVKVTQSSRYLVKRTGEKVFLECVQDMDHENMFWYRQDPGLGLRLIYFSYDVKMKEKGDIPEGYSVSREKKERFSLILESASTNQTSMYLCASSLGQIHQPQHFGDGTRLSIL.

The CDR3 loop reads CAIHSGGAYGYTF. CDR3 nucleotides: TGTGCCATCCACTCGGGGGGGGCCTATGGCTACACCTTC. This chain connects TRBV19 to TRBJ1-2; maybe TRBD1 (6 bases). CDR1 and CDR2 from the germline V gene are LNHDA and SQIVND (reference sequence). The CDR3 spans 13 residues. V was trimmed by 10 bases and J by 4 bases, leaving 16 bases between them.

This chain joins TRBV6-1 and TRBJ2-7, with 10 bases lining up with TRBD2. Per germline, CDR1 MNHNS and CDR2 SASEGT. This CDR3 has 15 residues. V dropped 6 bases and J dropped 3; count of bases not matched to a gene: 8. CDR3 residues: CASRPLAGVVYEQYF. CDR3 bases: TGTGCCAGCAGGCCCCTAGCGGGAGTCGTCTACGAGCAGTACTTC.

This chain's CDR3 is CAWGLAGAGEQYF. The DNA of the CDR3 is TGTGCCTGGGGACTAGCGGGAGCGGGTGAGCAGTACTTC. The rearrangement joins TRBV30 to TRBJ2-7, with 13 bases fitting TRBD2. CDR1 and CDR2 (germline): GTSNPN, SVGIG (reference sequence). The V gene end was trimmed by 5 bases and the J gene end by 7 bases; junction bases not matched to a gene: 5. The CDR3 covers 13 residues.

The chain combines TRBV7-9 with TRBJ2-3, with D possibly matching TRBD1 (6 bases). CDR1 is SEHNR, CDR2 FQNEAQ, per germline (reference sequence). The V and J ends lost 5 bases and 0 bases respectively, with 18 bases between them. The CDR3 covers 17 residues. The CDR3 reads CASSGRGQFRSTDTQYF. The CDR3 bases are TGTGCCAGCAGCGGACGAGGACAGTTCCGAAGCACAGATACGCAGTATTTT.

This sequence joins TRBV6-4 and TRBJ1-2; D unclear. Deletions cut 4 bases from V and 8 bases from J, with 14 bases between. The CDR3 has 13 residues. Germline-derived CDR1 and CDR2 are MRHNA and SNTAGT. The CDR3 coding sequence is TGTGCCAGCAGTGCGAACTATGGATACGGCTACACCTTC. Translation: CASSANYGYGYTF.

The CDR3 protein is CASSSRGTEDTQYF. DNA for the CDR3: TGTGCCAGCAGTTCTAGGGGGACAGAAGATACGCAGTATTTT. The chain is built from TRBV13 and TRBJ2-3, with TRBD1 identical over 7 bases. The CDR3 is made up of 14 amino acids. The V gene end was trimmed by 6 bases and the J gene end by 5 bases; junction bases not matched to a gene: 8. Per the germline V gene, CDR1 is PRHDT and CDR2 is FYEKMQ (reference sequence).

The chain uses TRBV5-4 and TRBJ2-1; 7 nucleotides match TRBD2. V shed 8 bases, J shed 5 bases, and the junction held 7 bases outside the gene matches. This CDR3 has 13 residues. Germline CDR1 is SGHNT and CDR2 is YYREEE (reference sequence). The CDR3 DNA reads as TGTGCCAGTCGGGGGAGGGGTGACAATGAGCAGTTCTTC. Residues: CASRGRGDNEQFF.

The J gene is TRBJ2-1, the V gene TRBV14, with TRBD2 as a possible D gene (5 bases). The CDR3 covers 16 residues. CDR1 SGHDN and CDR2 FVKESK come from the germline V gene. Trimming removed 2 bases from V and 6 bases from J, with 17 bases in between. CDR3 nucleotides: TGTGCCAGCAGCCAATGGGCCGGGGAGTGGGTCAATGAGCAGTTCTTC. This translates into CASSQWAGEWVNEQFF.

The chain is built from TRBV5-1 and TRBJ2-5, with 11 bases that match TRBD2. V gave up 0 bases and J gave up 1 base; unmatched junction bases: 8. CDR1 and CDR2 from the germline V gene are SGHRS and YFSETQ. The CDR3 extends over 18 amino acids. CDR3 residues: CASSLGPSGRRGQETQYF. The CDR3 DNA sequence: TGCGCCAGCAGCTTGGGGCCTAGCGGGAGGAGGGGCCAAGAGACCCAGTACTTC.

The CDR3 reads CASSRVAGVETQYF. The DNA of the CDR3 is TGTGCCAGCTCGCGGGTAGCGGGAGTGGAGACCCAGTACTTC. V gene TRBV6-5 combines with J gene TRBJ2-5; 9 nucleotides line up with TRBD2. V dropped 8 bases and J dropped 5; count of bases not matched to a gene: 9. The germline gives CDR1 MNHEY, CDR2 SVGAGI. CDR3 size: 14 residues.

This CDR3 is CASSLDREQYF. Here the CDR3 DNA reads TGCGCCAGCAGCTTGGATCGCGAGCAGTACTTC. This sequence joins TRBV5-1 and TRBJ2-7; D uncertain. This CDR3 contains 11 residues. Germline-derived CDR1 and CDR2 are SGHRS and YFSETQ. V lost 0 bases, J lost 6 bases, and 4 bases lay in between.

The chain uses TRBV5-1 and TRBJ1-2; D is perhaps TRBD1 (6 bases). Germline values: CDR1 SGHRS, CDR2 YFSETQ. The CDR3 sequence is 16 residues long. Trimming took 4 bases from V and 7 from J, leaving 23 bases between them. The CDR3 DNA follows: TGCGCCAGCAGCCCCCTTGGTGGGGGCAAGAGGTTTGGCTACACCTTC. This sequence encodes CASSPLGGGKRFGYTF.

The rearrangement joins TRBV6-1 to TRBJ1-2; tentative D call: TRBD1 (5 bases). V was pared by 1 base and J by 6 bases, with 15 bases between. CDR1 MNHNS and CDR2 SASEGT come from the germline V gene. The CDR3 contains 15 residues. The CDR3 region has the DNA TGTGCCAGCAGTGAAGTCCCAGGGCATCATCATGGCTACACCTTC. It encodes CASSEVPGHHHGYTF.

This rearrangement joins TRBV18 to TRBJ1-1; 9 bases line up with TRBD1. Trimming removed 3 bases from V and 5 bases from J; junction bases left unmatched: 4. The CDR3 covers 14 residues. Per germline, CDR1 KGHSH and CDR2 LQKENI. CDR3 bases: TGTGCCAGCTCACCGACAGGGGGATATACTGAAGCTTTCTTT. Its translation is CASSPTGGYTEAFF.

The V gene is TRBV5-1, the J gene TRBJ1-2, with 9 bases that match TRBD1. Germline values: CDR1 SGHRS, CDR2 YFSETQ. The ends lost 2 bases at V and 6 bases at J; junction bases unmatched: 8. The CDR3 has 15 residues. CDR3 nucleotide sequence: TGCGCCAGCAGCTTTACCGGGACAGGGCTCGATGGCTACACCTTC. Its protein product is CASSFTGTGLDGYTF.

CDR3 in amino acids: CASLKQGHDGYTF. The CDR3 DNA reads as TGTGCCAGTTTGAAACAGGGGCATGATGGCTACACCTTC. The chain recombines TRBV19 with TRBJ1-2, with 7 bases that match TRBD1. The trim removed 8 bases at V and 6 bases at J, leaving 9 bases unmatched. This CDR3 comprises 13 residues. Germline CDR1 is LNHDA and CDR2 is SQIVND (reference sequence). Full variable domain (rest looked up from reference TRBV19 and TRBJ1-2): DGGITQSPKYLFRKEGQNVTLSCEQNLNHDAMYWYRQDPGQGLRLIYYSQIVNDFQKGDIAEGYSVSREKKESFPLTVTSAQKNPTAFYLCASLKQGHDGYTFGSGTRLTVV.

The gene calls are TRBV29-1 and TRBJ2-7, with 7 bases lining up with TRBD1. The ends lost 2 bases at V and 5 bases at J; junction bases unmatched: 3. The CDR3 sequence is 12 residues long. Per the germline V gene, CDR1 is SQVTM and CDR2 is ANQGSEA. In DNA, the CDR3 is TGCAGCGTTGAAAACAGGGGAAACGAGCAGTACTTC. Encoded protein: CSVENRGNEQYF.

This rearrangement joins TRBV7-7 to TRBJ2-1, with 9 nucleotides matching TRBD2. Per the germline V gene, CDR1 is SSHAT and CDR2 is FNYEAQ (reference sequence). The CDR3 extends over 16 amino acids. The V gene end was trimmed by 2 bases and the J gene end by 5 bases; junction bases not matched to a gene: 7. CDR3 coding DNA: TGTGCCAGCAGCTTACTGACTAGCGGCCTAAACAATGAGCAGTTCTTC. Protein product: CASSLLTSGLNNEQFF.

The V gene is TRBV28, the J gene TRBJ2-2; tentative D call: TRBD1 (9 bases). The germline gives CDR1 MDHEN, CDR2 SYDVKM. CDR3 length: 18 residues. Trimming took off 9 bases at V and 3 bases at J, with 26 bases between the two ends. The CDR3 loop is CASHLPGRDRDYTGELFF. The CDR3 DNA reads TGTGCCAGTCATCTCCCCGGGAGGGACAGGGACTACACCGGGGAGCTGTTTTTT.

The chain employs TRBV27 and TRBJ2-5; the D gene is possibly TRBD2 (6 bases). V was trimmed by 1 base and J by 5 bases, leaving 11 bases between them. CDR1 is MNHEY and CDR2 is SMNVEV in the germline V gene (reference sequence). The CDR3 is 14 amino acids. The CDR3 DNA reads TGTGCCAGCAGTTTATTCGGGGGTAGGGAGACCCAGTACTTC. It is translated as CASSLFGGRETQYF.

The chain uses TRBV19 and TRBJ2-7, with 10 positions matching TRBD1. The germline CDR1 and CDR2 sequences are LNHDA and SQIVND (reference sequence). The CDR3 spans 15 residues. The V gene end was trimmed by 5 bases and the J gene end by 6 bases; junction bases not matched to a gene: 10. CDR3 nucleotides: TGTGCCAGTAGTGTCCTCGGGACAGGGGTAGCCGAGCAGTACTTC. This codes for CASSVLGTGVAEQYF.

The rearrangement links TRBV7-2 to TRBJ1-2; maybe TRBD1 (5 bases). Germline V gene lookup returns CDR1 SGHTA and CDR2 FQGNSA. The CDR3 extends over 14 amino acids. Trimming cost V 5 bases and J 5 bases, with 15 bases left between them. CDR3 sequence: CASSVPATAYGYTF. The DNA for the CDR3 is TGTGCCAGCAGCGTCCCTGCGACAGCTTATGGCTACACCTTC.

V is TRBV4-3 and J is TRBJ1-1; 11 bases are a match to TRBD1. The length of the CDR3 is 14 residues. Trimming took 5 bases from V and 4 from J; bases not matched to a gene: 3. Germline V gene lookup returns CDR1 LGHNA and CDR2 YSLEER. The CDR3 spells CASSDGTGGTEAFF. In DNA, the CDR3 is TGCGCCAGCAGCGACGGGACAGGGGGCACTGAAGCTTTCTTT.